This T cell receptor (beta chain) emerged from a study of T cells in Graves' hyperthyroidism and ophthalmopathy. Whole-study findings and limits: The model predicted ophthalmopathy a median around 6.5 months before onset.

No progression to ophthalmopathy during 18 months of follow-up defined stable disease. Regions amplified from RNA transcripts were the TCR beta CDR3 regions. First-round RT-PCR of the TCR CDR3 relied on the HTBI primer set. TCRdb redid the calling of the multiplex PCR reads with MiXCR, one entry per CDR3 protein. The table includes hundreds of thousands of distinct CDR3 sequences, roughly 40% detected once. V lost 4 bases, J lost 7 bases, and 13 bases lay in between. Per germline, CDR1 SEHNR and CDR2 FQNEAQ (reference sequence). This CDR3 has 14 residues. The table lists this clonotype with many counts. Antigen specificity is unknown.

This TCR was sampled from a man younger than 35 with Graves' hyperthyroidism. The chain recombines TRBV7-9 with TRBJ1-4; unclear D gene. The sequenced material came from blood. As DNA, the CDR3 is TGTGCCAGCAGCTGGGGTCTTGGAAGTGAAAAACTGTTTTTT. Protein product: CASSWGLGSEKLFF. The entire variable domain, with the rest obtained from reference TRBV7-9 and TRBJ1-4, is as follows: DTGVSQNPRHKITKRGQNVTFRCDPISEHNRLYWYRQTLGQGPEFLTYFQNEAQLEKSRLLSDRFSAERPKGSFSTLEIQRTEQGDSAMYLCASSWGLGSEKLFFGSGTQLSVL.